Shown below are 10 T cell receptor beta chains from a single sample sequenced in a study of control samples from healthy donors and cancer patients. Clones were read by immunoSEQ multiplex PCR, and TCRdb kept only the in-frame ones, dropping some. Here the sample spans about 70,000 clones, 84% being singletons. The sequenced material came from blood. The source is a man aged 45-65 years in good health.

This clone has just a few counts. The chain employs TRBV4-3 and TRBJ2-7, with 13 bases that match TRBD2. The germline V gene encodes CDR1 LGHNA and CDR2 YSLEER. The junction had 6 bases not matched to a gene; V was cut back by 7 bases and J by 3 bases. The CDR3 loop spans 15 amino acids. The DNA of the CDR3 is TGCGCCAGCAAGGGTGGACTAGCGGGAGACTACGAGCAGTACTTC. Translated, it gives CASKGGLAGDYEQYF.

The genes are TRBV6-5 and TRBJ2-2, with 9 bases lining up with TRBD2. The junction had 3 bases not matched to a gene; V was cut back by 4 bases and J by 0 bases. The germline V gene has CDR1 MNHEY and CDR2 SVGAGI. The CDR3 runs to 16 residues. The CDR3 sequence is CASSFRLAANTGELFF. CDR3 nucleotides: TGTGCCAGCAGTTTTCGACTAGCGGCGAACACCGGGGAGCTGTTTTTT.

The rearrangement links TRBV19 to TRBJ1-1; TRBD1 agrees at 10 bases. The V gene end was trimmed by 7 bases and the J gene end by 5 bases; junction bases not matched to a gene: 7. This CDR3 is 14 amino acids long. Germline assignment: CDR1 LNHDA and CDR2 SQIVND (reference sequence). The CDR3 spells CASTRTGGGTEAFF. CDR3 coding DNA: TGTGCCAGTACCCGGACAGGGGGAGGAACTGAAGCTTTCTTT.

In DNA, the CDR3 is TGTGCTAGTGGTTTGGGACAGCGGGAAAACACAGATACGCAGTATTTT. This sequence encodes CASGLGQRENTDTQYF. The chain joins TRBV12-5 to TRBJ2-3; 7 bases line up with TRBD2. The length of the CDR3 is 16 residues. The germline gives CDR1 LGHNT, CDR2 FRNRAP. V shed 1 base, J shed 2 bases, and the junction held 6 bases outside the gene matches.

This clone came up once. This chain connects TRBV5-1 to TRBJ2-5; 12 positions agree with TRBD2. V shed 0 bases, J shed 5 bases, and the junction held 5 bases outside the gene matches. The CDR3 runs 16 residues. The germline CDR1 and CDR2 sequences are SGHRS and YFSETQ. CDR3 sequence reads: CASSLGTSGMTETQYF. In nucleotides, the CDR3 is TGCGCCAGCAGCTTGGGGACTAGCGGGATGACTGAGACCCAGTACTTC.

This chain links TRBV19 with TRBJ2-1; the D is unclear. The CDR3 length is 14 residues. Germline CDR1 is LNHDA and CDR2 is SQIVND (reference sequence). Trimming stripped 6 bases from V and 6 bases from J, with 15 bases between. CDR3 nucleotides: TGTGCCAGTAGATTCCCGACGGTGAGCAATGAGCAGTTCTTC. Translation: CASRFPTVSNEQFF.

This sequence joins TRBV24-1 and TRBJ2-3; TRBD1 matches at 7 bases. The germline V gene has CDR1 KGHDR and CDR2 SFDVKD. CDR3 size: 15 residues. The V and J ends lost 7 bases and 2 bases, in that order; junction bases with no gene match: 8. CDR3 in amino acids: CATSQTGTHTDTQYF. CDR3 nucleotides: TGTGCCACCAGCCAGACAGGGACACACACAGATACGCAGTATTTT.

This clone has a handful of counts. The limits of the CDR3 on the DNA are not certain, so only TCRdb's listed CDR3 is given. The chain joins TRBV28 to TRBJ2-1; the D segment call TRBD2 is taken from the table without a DNA check. The CDR3 is made up of 14 amino acids, end residues included. Germline CDR1 MDHEN, CDR2 SYDVKM. The CDR3 here is CASSTSGKYNEQFF.

This clone was recorded once. The chain employs TRBV6-5 and TRBJ1-2; TRBD1 agrees at 8 bases. The CDR3 is 15 residues long. Germline V CDR1 and CDR2: MNHEY, SVGAGI. The junction had 13 bases not matched to a gene; V was cut back by 5 bases and J by 8 bases. The CDR3 sequence is CASSRRTGKMRGYTF. The CDR3 coding sequence is TGTGCCAGCAGTCGCAGGACAGGGAAGATGCGGGGCTACACCTTC.

V usage is TRBV15 and J usage is TRBJ2-3; D is unresolved. The V end was cut by 0 bases, the J end by 7 bases, with 11 bases between. The germline V gene encodes CDR1 LNHNV and CDR2 YYDKDF (reference sequence). The CDR3 has 14 residues. The CDR3 reads CATSRDQPDHTQYF. CDR3 DNA: TGTGCCACCAGCAGAGATCAGCCGGATCATACGCAGTATTTT.